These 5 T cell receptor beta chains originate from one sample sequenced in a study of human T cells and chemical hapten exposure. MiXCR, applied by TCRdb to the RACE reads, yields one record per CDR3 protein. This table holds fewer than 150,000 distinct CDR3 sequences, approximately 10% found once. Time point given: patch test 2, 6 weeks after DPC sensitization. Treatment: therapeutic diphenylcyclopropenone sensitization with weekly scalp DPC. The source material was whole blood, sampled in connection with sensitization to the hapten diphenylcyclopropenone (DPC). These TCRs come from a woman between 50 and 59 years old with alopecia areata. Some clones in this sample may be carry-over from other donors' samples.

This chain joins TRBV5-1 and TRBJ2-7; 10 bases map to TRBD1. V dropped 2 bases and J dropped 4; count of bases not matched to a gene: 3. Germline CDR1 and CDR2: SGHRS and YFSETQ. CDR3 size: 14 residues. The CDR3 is CASSFGTGAYEQYF. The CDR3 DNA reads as TGCGCCAGCAGCTTTGGGACAGGGGCTTACGAGCAGTACTTC. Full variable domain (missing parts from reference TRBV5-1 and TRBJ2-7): KAGVTQTPRYLIKTRGQQVTLSCSPISGHRSVSWYQQTPGQGLQFLFEYFSETQRNKGNFPGRFSGRQFSNSRSEMNVSTLELGDSALYLCASSFGTGAYEQYFGPGTRLTVT.

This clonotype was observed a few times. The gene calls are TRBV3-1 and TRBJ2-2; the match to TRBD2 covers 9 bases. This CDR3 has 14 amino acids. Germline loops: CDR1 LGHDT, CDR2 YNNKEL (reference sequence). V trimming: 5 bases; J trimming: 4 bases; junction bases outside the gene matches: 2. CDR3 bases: TGTGCCAGCAGCAGGACTAGCGCCACCGGGGAGCTGTTTTTT. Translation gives CASSRTSATGELFF.

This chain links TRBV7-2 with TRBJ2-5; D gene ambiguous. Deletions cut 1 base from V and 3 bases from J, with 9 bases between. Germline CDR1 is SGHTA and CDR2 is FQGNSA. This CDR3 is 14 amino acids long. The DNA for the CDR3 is TGTGCCAGCAGCTTAGTTTTTGGAAAAGAGACCCAGTACTTC. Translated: CASSLVFGKETQYF.

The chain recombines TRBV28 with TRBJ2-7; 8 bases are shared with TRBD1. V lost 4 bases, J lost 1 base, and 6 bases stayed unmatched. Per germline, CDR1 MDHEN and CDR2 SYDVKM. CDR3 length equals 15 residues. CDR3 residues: CASSSRDRSSYEQYF. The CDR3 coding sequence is TGTGCCAGCAGTTCCCGGGACAGGTCGTCCTACGAGCAGTACTTC.

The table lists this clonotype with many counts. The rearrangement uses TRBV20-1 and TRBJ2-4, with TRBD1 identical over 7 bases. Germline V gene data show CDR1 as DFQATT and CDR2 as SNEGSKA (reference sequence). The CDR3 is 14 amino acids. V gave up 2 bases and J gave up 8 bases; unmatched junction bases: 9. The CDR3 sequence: CSARRQGSFDIQYF. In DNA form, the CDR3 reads TGCAGTGCTAGAAGACAGGGAAGTTTTGACATTCAGTACTTC.